This TCR beta chain comes out of a study of blood T cell repertoires in COVID-19. Study as a whole: COVID-19 samples, acute and convalescent, were from the United States, Italy and Spain. PBMCs, B-cell-depleted T cells, or T cells provided the cDNA or gDNA that made up the material.

Original data processing: By means of reference gene primer amplification, nucleated cell counts were estimated. Some clones are missing from TCRdb's copy, which holds only in-frame ones; the method was immunoSEQ multiplex PCR. V, J and clone size reflect that table, while D and trimming were determined from the DNA. The repertoire holds about 130,000 clones, with approximately 88% as singletons. Trimming removed 6 bases at V and 7 bases at J, with 19 bases between. CDR1 SGDLS and CDR2 YYNGEE come from the germline V gene. The CDR3 spans 14 residues. The chain joins TRBV9 to TRBJ1-2; TRBD1 might be the D (5 bases). The specimen was peripheral blood. The TCR was taken from a man aged 50-60 years with acute or convalescent COVID-19. The CDR3 loop is CASTMKGSPGGYTF. CDR3 coding DNA: TGTGCCAGCACCATGAAGGGGTCCCCTGGTGGCTACACCTTC.